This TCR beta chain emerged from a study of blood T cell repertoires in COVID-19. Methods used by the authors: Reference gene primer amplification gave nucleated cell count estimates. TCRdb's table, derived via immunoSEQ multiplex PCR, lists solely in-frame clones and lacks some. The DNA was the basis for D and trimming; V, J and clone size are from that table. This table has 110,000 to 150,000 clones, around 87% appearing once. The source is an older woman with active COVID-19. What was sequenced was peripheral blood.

This chain's CDR3 is CASSMGLAGDLHEQFF. Here the CDR3 DNA reads TGTGCCAGTAGTATGGGACTAGCGGGAGATTTGCATGAGCAGTTCTTC. The chain joins TRBV19 to TRBJ2-1; 14 positions match TRBD2. V lost 3 bases, J lost 8 bases, and 6 bases stayed unmatched. The CDR3 length is 16 residues. Germline V gives CDR1 LNHDA, CDR2 SQIVND (reference sequence).